This T cell receptor beta chain is drawn from a study of T cell repertoires in cytomegalovirus infection. Via MiXCR, TCRdb re-called the reads, giving one row per CDR3 protein. Of hundreds of thousands of distinct CDR3 sequences listed, approximately 32% are singletons. Germline-derived CDR1 and CDR2 are SGHVS and FQNEAQ. This CDR3 spans 16 amino acids. V gave up 1 base and J gave up 2 bases; unmatched junction bases: 7. Source material: PBMCs. This clonotype originated in a human donor in good health (CMV status not recorded). Some clones in this sample may be carry-over from other donors' samples. The chain joins TRBV7-8 to TRBJ2-7; 8 nucleotides agree with TRBD1. CDR3 sequence (DNA): TGTGCCAGCAGCTTAGTGAGACAGGGGCCTACCTACGAGCAGTACTTC. This sequence encodes CASSLVRQGPTYEQYF.